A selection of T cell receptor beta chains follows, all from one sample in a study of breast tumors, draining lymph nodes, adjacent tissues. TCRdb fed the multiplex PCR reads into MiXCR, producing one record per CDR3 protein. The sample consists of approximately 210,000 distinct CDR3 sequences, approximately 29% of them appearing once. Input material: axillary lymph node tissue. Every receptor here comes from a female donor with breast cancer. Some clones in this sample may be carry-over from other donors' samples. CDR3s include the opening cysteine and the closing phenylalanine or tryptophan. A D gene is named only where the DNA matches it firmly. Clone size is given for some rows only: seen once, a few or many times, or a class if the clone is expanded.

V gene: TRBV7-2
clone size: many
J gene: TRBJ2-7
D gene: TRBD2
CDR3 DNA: TGTGCCAGCAGCCCAACTAGCGGGGCGAGCTCCTACGAGCAGTACTTC
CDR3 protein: CASSPTSGASSYEQYF

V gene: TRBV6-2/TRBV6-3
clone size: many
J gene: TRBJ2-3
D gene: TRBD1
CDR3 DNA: TGTGCCAGCAGGAGACAGGGAATAGCAGATACGCAGTATTTT
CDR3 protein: CASRRQGIADTQYF

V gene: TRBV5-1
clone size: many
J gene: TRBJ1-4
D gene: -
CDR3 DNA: TGCGCCAGCAGCCTTTGGCCGGGTTCAACTAATGAAAAACTGTTTTTT
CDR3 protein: CASSLWPGSTNEKLFF

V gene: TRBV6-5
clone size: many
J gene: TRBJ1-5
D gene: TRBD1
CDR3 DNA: TGTGCCAGCAGCTACAGAGGGGGCGCAGGACAGCCCCAGCATTTT
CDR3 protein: CASSYRGGAGQPQHF

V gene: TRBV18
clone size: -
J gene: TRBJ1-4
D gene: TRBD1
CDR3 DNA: TGTGCCAGCTCACTATACGCAGGGGGCGAGGAAAAACTGTTTTTT
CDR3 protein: CASSLYAGGEEKLFF

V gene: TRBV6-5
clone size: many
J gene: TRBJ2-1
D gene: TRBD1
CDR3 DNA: TGTGCCAGCAGTTTAGGAGACAGGGTTGTGAATGAGCAGTTCTTC
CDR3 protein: CASSLGDRVVNEQFF

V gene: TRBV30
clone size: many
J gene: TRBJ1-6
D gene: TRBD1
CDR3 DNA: TGTGCCTGGAGTGTAATGGACAGGGAAATGTCACCCCTCCACTTT
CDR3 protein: CAWSVMDREMSPLHF

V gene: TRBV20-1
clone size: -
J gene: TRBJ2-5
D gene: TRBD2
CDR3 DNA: TGCAGTGCTAGAGATAGCGTAGCGGGAGGCCTTGGGACCCAGTACTTC
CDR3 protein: CSARDSVAGGLGTQYF

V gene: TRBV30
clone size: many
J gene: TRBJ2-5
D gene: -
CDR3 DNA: TGTGCCTGGAGTGCCCGGGAGACCCAGTACTTC
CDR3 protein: CAWSARETQYF

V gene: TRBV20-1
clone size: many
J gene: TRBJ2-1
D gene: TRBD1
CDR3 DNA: TGCAGTGCTAGTTCTGGGACAGGGACCTCAGAAGAGCAGTTCTTC
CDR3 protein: CSASSGTGTSEEQFF

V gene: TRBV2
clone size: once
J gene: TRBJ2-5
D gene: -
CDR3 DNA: TGTGCCAGCAGTAGTGGGGTCCCAGGGGGGGTCGCGTCGCAAGAGACCCAGTACTTC
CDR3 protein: CASSSGVPGGVASQETQYF

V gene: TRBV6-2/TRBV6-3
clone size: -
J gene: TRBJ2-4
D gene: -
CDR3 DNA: TGTGCCAGCAGTCCCTTATCAGGGGATGCGGCCAAAAACATTCAGTACTTC
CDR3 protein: CASSPLSGDAAKNIQYF

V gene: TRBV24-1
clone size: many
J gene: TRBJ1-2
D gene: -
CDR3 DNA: TGTGCCACCAGTGATTTTCCCCTTCGGCCGACAAGGGGTGGCTATGGCTACCCCTTC
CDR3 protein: CATSDFPLRPTRGGYGYPF

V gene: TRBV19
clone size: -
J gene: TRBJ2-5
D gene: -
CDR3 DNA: TGTGCCAGTAGAGGGGGGAGACGGACCCAGTACTTC
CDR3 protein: CASRGGRRTQYF

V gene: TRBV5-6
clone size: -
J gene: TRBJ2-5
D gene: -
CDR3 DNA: TGTGCCAGCAGCTTGGCCGTGGGGAAAGAGACCCAGTACTTC
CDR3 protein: CASSLAVGKETQYF

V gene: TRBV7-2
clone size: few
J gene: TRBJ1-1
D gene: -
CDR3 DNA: TGTGCCAGCAGCTATCAAGGTGGAGCTGAAGCTTTCTTT
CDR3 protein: CASSYQGGAEAFF

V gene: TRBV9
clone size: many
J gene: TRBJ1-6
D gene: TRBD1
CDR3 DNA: TGTGCCAGCAGCGTAGCTTCCCGACAGGGGGGTTCACCCCTCCACTTT
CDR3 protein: CASSVASRQGGSPLHF

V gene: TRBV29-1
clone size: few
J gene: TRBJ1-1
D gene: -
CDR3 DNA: TGCAGCGTCGGCCGTAGCACTGAAGCTTTCTTT
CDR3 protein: CSVGRSTEAFF

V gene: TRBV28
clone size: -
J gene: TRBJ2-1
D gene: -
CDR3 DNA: TGTGCCAGCAGTCAGACAGCGACCTACAATGAGCAGTTCTTC
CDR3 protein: CASSQTATYNEQFF

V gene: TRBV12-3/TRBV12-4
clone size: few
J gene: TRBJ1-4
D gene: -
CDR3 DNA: TGTGCCAGCAGTTTAGTAGGTCAGGGTCGAGAAAAACTGTTTTTT
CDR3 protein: CASSLVGQGREKLFF

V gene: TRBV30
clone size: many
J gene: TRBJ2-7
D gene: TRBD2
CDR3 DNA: TGTGCCTGGAGTGTCCCCGCTAGCGGGAGTTCTAGGCAGTACTTC
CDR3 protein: CAWSVPASGSSRQYF

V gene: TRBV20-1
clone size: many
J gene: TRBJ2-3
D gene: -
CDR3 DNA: TGCAGTGCTAGCGGGACGACGCAGTATTTT
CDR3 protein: CSASGTTQYF

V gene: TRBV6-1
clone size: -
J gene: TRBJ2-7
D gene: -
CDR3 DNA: TGTGCCAGCAGTGAGTCGGGATTCTACGAGCAGTACTTC
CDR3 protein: CASSESGFYEQYF

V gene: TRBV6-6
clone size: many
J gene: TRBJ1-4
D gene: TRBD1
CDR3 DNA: TGTGCCAGCAGGACCGGGACAGGGAGCCGTAATGAAAAACTGTTTTTT
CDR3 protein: CASRTGTGSRNEKLFF